Shown below are 2 T cell receptor beta chains from a single sample sequenced in a study of blood T cell repertoires in COVID-19. Assay used: immunoSEQ multiplex PCR; TCRdb lists only in-frame clones, some missing. The sample has under 450,000 clones, around 87% seen once. The sample consisted of PBMCs or T cells enriched from blood (not recorded which). The receptors here all came from a man between 25 and 39 years old who had recovered from COVID-19.

This chain joins TRBV6-2 or TRBV6-3 and TRBJ2-1, with 7 bases matching TRBD2. The ends lost 2 bases at V and 10 bases at J; junction bases unmatched: 8. The CDR3 has 14 amino acids. The germline V gene has CDR1 MNHEY and CDR2 SVGEGT. The CDR3 region has the DNA TGTGCCAGCAGTTACGTAGCGGGCGGACTCGAGCAGTTCTTC. Residues: CASSYVAGGLEQFF.

The chain combines TRBV5-1 with TRBJ1-3, with D tentatively TRBD1 (6 bases). Trimming removed 2 bases at V and 2 bases at J, with 14 bases between. Looked up from germline, CDR1 is SGHRS and CDR2 is YFSETQ. This CDR3 has 16 amino acids. The CDR3 sequence is CASSLKLQGAGNTIYF. The DNA for the CDR3 is TGCGCCAGCAGCTTAAAGTTACAGGGAGCTGGAAACACCATATATTTT.